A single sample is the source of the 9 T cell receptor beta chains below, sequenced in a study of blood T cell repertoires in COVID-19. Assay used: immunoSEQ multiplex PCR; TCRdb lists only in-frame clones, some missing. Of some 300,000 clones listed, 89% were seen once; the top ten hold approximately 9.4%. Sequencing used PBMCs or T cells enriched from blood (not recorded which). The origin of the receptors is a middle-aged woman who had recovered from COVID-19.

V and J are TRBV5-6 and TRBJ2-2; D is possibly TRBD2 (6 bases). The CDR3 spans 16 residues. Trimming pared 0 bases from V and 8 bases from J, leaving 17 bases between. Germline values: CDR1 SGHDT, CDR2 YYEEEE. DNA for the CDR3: TGTGCCAGCAGCTTGGGCCGGGACTCGACCCCGGGGGAGCTGTTTTTT. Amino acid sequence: CASSLGRDSTPGELFF.

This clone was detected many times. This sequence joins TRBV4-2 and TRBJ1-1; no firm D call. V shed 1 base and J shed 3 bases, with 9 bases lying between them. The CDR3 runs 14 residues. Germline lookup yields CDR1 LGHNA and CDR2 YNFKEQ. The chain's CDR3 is CASSQGVGDTEAFF. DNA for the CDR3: TGTGCCAGCAGCCAAGGTGTCGGGGACACTGAAGCTTTCTTT.

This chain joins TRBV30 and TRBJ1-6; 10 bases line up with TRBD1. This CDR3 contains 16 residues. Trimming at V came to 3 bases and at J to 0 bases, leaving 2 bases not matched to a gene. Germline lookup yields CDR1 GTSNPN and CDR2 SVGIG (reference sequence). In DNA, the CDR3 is TGTGCCTGGAGGACAGGGGGCGCCTCCTATAATTCACCCCTCCACTTT. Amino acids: CAWRTGGASYNSPLHF.

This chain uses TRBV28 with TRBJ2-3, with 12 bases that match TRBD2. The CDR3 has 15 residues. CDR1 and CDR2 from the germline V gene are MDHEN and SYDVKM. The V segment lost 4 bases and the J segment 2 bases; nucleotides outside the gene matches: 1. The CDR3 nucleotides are TGTGCCAGCAGTTCTAGCGGGGGGGCCACAGATACGCAGTATTTT. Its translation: CASSSSGGATDTQYF.

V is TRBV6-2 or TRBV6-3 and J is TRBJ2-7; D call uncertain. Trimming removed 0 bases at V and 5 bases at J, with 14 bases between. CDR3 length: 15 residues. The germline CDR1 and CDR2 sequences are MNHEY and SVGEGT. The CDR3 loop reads CASSYSVRSAHEQYF. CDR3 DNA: TGTGCCAGCAGTTACTCGGTCCGGAGCGCCCACGAGCAGTACTTC.

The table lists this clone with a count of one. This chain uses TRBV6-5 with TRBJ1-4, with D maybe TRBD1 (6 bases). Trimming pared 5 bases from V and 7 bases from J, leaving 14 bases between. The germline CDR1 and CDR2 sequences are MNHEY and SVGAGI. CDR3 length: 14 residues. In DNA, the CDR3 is TGTGCCAGCAGTCCACAGACCAGGGGTGAAAAACTGTTTTTT. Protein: CASSPQTRGEKLFF.

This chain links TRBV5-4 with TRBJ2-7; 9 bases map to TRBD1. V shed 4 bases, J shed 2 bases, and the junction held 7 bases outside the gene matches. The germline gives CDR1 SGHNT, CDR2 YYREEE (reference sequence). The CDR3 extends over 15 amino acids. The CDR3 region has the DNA TGTGCCAGCAGCGACCGGGACAGGGACGCCTACGAGCAGTACTTC. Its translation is CASSDRDRDAYEQYF. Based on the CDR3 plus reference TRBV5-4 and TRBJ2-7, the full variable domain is ETGVTQSPTHLIKTRGQQVTLRCSSQSGHNTVSWYQQALGQGPQFIFQYYREEENGRGNFPPRFSGLQFPNYSSELNVNALELDDSALYLCASSDRDRDAYEQYFGPGTRLTVT.

CDR3 sequence: CASSDRDRVTTEAFF. CDR3 nucleotides: TGCGCCAGCAGTGACCGGGACAGGGTGACCACTGAAGCTTTCTTT. The chain links TRBV10-1 to TRBJ1-1, with 9 positions matching TRBD1. The CDR3 consists of 15 residues. J was trimmed by 4 bases and V by 3 bases; bases with no gene match: 6. Germline loops: CDR1 WNHNN, CDR2 SYGVQD (reference sequence).

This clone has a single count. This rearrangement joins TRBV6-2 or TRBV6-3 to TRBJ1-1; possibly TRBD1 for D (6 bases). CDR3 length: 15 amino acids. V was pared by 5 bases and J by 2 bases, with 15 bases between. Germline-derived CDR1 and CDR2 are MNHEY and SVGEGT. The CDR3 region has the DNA TGTGCCAGCAGTAAGGACAGAGACCTCAACACTGAAGCTTTCTTT. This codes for CASSKDRDLNTEAFF.